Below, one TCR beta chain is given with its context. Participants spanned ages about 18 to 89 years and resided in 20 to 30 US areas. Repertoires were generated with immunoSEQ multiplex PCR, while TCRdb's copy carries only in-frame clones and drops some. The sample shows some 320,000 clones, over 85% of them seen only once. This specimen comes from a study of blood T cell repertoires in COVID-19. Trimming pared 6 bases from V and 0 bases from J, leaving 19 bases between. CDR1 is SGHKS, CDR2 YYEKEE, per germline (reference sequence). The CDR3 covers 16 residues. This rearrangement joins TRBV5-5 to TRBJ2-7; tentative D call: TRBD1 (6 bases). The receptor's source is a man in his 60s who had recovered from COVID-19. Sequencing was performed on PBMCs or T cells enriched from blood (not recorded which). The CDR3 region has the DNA TGTGCCAGCACCCGAACCCCACAGGGAATCTCCTACGAGCAGTACTTC. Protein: CASTRTPQGISYEQYF.